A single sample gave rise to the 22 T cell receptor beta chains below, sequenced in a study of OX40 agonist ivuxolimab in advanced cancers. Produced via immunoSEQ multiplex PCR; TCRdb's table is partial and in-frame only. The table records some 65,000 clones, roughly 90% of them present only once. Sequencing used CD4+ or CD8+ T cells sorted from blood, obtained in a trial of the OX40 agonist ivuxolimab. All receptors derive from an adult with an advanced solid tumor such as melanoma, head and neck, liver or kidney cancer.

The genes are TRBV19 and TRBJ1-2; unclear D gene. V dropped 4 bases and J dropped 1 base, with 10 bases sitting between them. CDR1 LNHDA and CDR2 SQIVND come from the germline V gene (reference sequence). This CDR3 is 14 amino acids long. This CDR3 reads CASSSRTNNYGYTF. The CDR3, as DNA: TGTGCCAGTAGTAGCCGGACCAATAACTATGGCTACACCTTC.

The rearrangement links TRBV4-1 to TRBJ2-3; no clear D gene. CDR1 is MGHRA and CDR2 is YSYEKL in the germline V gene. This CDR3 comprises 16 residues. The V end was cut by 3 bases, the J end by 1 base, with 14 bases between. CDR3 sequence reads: CASSQALSKGTDTQYF. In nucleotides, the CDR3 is TGCGCCAGCAGCCAGGCCCTTTCCAAGGGCACAGATACGCAGTATTTT.

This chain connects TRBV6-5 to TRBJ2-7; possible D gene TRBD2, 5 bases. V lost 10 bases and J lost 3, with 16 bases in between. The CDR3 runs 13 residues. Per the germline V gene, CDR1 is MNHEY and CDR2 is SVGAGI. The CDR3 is CATPSPRGYEQYF. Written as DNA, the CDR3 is TGTGCCACCCCCTCCCCCCGGGGCTACGAGCAGTACTTC.

This CDR3 is CAWTKSRGRGYNSPLHF. CDR3 DNA sequence: TGTGCCTGGACCAAATCTAGGGGTCGGGGGTATAATTCACCCCTCCACTTT. The chain has TRBV30 and TRBJ1-6; tentative D call: TRBD1 (5 bases). Germline loops: CDR1 GTSNPN, CDR2 SVGIG (reference sequence). CDR3 length: 17 residues. V lost 4 bases and J lost 4, with 20 bases in between.

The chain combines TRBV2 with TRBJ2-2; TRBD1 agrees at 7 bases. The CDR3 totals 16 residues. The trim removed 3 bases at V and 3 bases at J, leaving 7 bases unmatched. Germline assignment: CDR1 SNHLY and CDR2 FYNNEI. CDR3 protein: CASSDRDSQYTGELFF. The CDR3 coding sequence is TGTGCCAGCAGTGACCGGGACAGCCAGTACACCGGGGAGCTGTTTTTT.

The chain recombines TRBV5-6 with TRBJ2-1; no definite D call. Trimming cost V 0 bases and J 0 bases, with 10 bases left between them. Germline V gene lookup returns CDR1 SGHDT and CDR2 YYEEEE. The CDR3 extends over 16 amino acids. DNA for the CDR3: TGTGCCAGCAGCTTGGCTTCGGGTCTCTCCTACAATGAGCAGTTCTTC. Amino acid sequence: CASSLASGLSYNEQFF.

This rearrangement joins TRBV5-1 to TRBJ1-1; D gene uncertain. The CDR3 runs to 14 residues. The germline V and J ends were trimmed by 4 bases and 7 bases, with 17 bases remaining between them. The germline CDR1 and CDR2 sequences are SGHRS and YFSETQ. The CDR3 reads CASSAEGNGGEAFF. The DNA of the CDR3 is TGCGCCAGCAGCGCGGAGGGTAATGGCGGTGAAGCTTTCTTT.

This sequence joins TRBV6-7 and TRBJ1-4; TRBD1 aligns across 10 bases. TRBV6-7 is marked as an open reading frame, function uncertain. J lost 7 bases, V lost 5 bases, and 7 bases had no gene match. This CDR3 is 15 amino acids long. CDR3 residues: CASSRPGQGSEKLFF. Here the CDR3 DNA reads TGTGCCAGCAGTCGCCCGGGACAGGGGAGTGAAAAACTGTTTTTT.

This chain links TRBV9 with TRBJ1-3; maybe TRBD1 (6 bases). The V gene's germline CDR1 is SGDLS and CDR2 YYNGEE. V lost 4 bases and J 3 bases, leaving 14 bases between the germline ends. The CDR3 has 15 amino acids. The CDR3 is CASSQSGRGGNTIYF. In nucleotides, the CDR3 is TGTGCCAGCAGCCAATCGGGCAGGGGTGGAAACACCATATATTTT.

CDR3 amino acids: CASSLGGQAYEQYF. As DNA, the CDR3 is TGTGCCAGCAGCTTAGGGGGACAGGCCTACGAGCAGTACTTC. The chain uses TRBV11-3 and TRBJ2-7, with TRBD1 identical over 8 bases. The CDR3 contains 14 residues. Losses at the gene ends were 1 base for V and 2 bases for J; bases not matched to a gene: 1. Germline loops: CDR1 SGHNT, CDR2 YENEEA.

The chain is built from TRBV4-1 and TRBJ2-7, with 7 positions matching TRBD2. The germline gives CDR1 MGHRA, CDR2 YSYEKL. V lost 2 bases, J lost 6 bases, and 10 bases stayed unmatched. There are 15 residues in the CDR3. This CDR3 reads CASSQRQSGAFEQYF. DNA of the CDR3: TGCGCCAGCAGCCAAAGACAGAGCGGGGCATTCGAGCAGTACTTC.

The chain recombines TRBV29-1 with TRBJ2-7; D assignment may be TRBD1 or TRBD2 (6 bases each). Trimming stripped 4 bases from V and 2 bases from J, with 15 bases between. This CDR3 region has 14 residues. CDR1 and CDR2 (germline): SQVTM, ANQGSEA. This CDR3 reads CSVGQRGAPYEQYF. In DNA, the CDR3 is TGCAGCGTTGGTCAGAGGGGGGCCCCCTACGAGCAGTACTTC.

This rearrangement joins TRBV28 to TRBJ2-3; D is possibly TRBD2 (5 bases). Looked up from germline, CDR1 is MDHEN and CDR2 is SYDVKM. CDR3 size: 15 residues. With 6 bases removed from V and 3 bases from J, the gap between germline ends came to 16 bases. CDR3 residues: CASSTRVGLTDTQYF. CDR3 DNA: TGTGCCAGCAGCACTAGGGTCGGGCTTACAGATACGCAGTATTTT.

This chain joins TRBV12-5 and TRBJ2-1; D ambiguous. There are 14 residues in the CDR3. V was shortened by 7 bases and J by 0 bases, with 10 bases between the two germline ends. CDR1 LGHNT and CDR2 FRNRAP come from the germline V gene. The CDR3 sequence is CASARGISYNEQFF. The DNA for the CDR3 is TGTGCTAGTGCCCGTGGAATCTCCTACAATGAGCAGTTCTTC.

This CDR3 reads CASSPRDSGLRTEAFF. For the CDR3, the DNA is TGCGCCAGCAGCCCGCGGGACTCGGGGTTAAGGACTGAAGCTTTCTTT. This rearrangement joins TRBV5-1 to TRBJ1-1, with D perhaps TRBD1 (5 bases). The CDR3 consists of 16 residues. V lost 4 bases and J 5 bases, leaving 21 bases between the germline ends. Germline V gene data show CDR1 as SGHRS and CDR2 as YFSETQ.

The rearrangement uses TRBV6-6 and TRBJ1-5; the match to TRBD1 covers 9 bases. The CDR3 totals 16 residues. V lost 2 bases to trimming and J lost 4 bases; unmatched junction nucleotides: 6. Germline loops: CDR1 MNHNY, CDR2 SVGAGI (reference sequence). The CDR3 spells CASSYVGTGKNQPQHF. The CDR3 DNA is TGTGCCAGCAGTTACGTAGGGACAGGGAAAAATCAGCCCCAGCATTTT.

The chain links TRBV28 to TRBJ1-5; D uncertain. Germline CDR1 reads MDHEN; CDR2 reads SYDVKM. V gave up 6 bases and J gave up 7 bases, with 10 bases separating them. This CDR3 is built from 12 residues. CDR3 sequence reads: CASSRGEQPQHF. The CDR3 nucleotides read TGTGCCAGCAGCCGCGGGGAACAGCCCCAGCATTTT.

The CDR3 loop is CASRQGGDTEAFF. CDR3 DNA sequence: TGTGCCAGCAGGCAGGGGGGAGACACTGAAGCTTTCTTT. The chain links TRBV6-5 to TRBJ1-1, with 7 bases matching TRBD1. CDR1 and CDR2 (germline): MNHEY, SVGAGI. This CDR3 has 13 amino acids. With V trimmed by 6 bases and J by 3 bases, 4 bases remained unmatched.

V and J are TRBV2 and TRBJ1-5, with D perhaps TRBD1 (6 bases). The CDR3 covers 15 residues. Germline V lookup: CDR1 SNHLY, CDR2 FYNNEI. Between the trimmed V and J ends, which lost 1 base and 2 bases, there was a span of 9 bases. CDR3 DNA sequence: TGTGCCAGCAGTGAAGGAGGGGGGGGCAATCAGCCCCAGCATTTT. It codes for CASSEGGGGNQPQHF.

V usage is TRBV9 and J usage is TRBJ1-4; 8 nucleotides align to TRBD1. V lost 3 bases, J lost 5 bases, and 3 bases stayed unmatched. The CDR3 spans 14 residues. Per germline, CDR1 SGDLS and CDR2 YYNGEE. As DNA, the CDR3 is TGTGCCAGCAGCGCGCGGACAGGGAATGAAAAACTGTTTTTT. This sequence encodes CASSARTGNEKLFF.

The CDR3 spells CASIISSGTNSYNEQFF. The CDR3 bases are TGCGCCAGCATTATTTCTAGCGGTACTAACTCCTACAATGAGCAGTTCTTC. This chain joins TRBV10-1 and TRBJ2-1; 7 nucleotides align to TRBD2. Germline trimming cut 7 bases from V and 0 bases from J; bases unmatched to any gene: 12. The CDR3 is 17 amino acids. CDR1 and CDR2 from the germline V gene are WNHNN and SYGVQD (reference sequence).

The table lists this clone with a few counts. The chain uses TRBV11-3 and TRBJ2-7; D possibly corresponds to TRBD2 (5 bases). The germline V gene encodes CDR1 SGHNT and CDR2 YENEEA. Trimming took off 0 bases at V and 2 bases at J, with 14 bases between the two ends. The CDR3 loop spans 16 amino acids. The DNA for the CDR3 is TGTGCCAGCAGCTTAGATGGGAGAGACGGCGCCTACGAGCAGTACTTC. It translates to CASSLDGRDGAYEQYF.